This record concerns one TCR beta chain sequence. Its antigen is undetermined. CDR1 and CDR2 (germline): MNHNS, SASEGT. V was clipped by 3 bases and J by 10 bases, with 17 bases between them. This CDR3 is built from 14 residues. This sample was included in a study of T cell responses to AZD1222 COVID-19 vaccine. Study conclusions and caveats: Of the AZD1222 recipients, only 6 or 7 were seropositive at baseline. In the spike-specific TCR repertoire, nearly half reportedly target unmutated variant regions. White British donors predominated, females outnumbered males, and clonal diversity was possibly underestimated.

The repertoire was sequenced with immunoSEQ multiplex PCR; TCRdb's copy has only in-frame clones and lacks some. This sample has around 130,000 clones, with 94% found just once. Sequencing used peripheral blood, obtained on day 0 of AZD1222 vaccination. V gene TRBV6-1 combines with J gene TRBJ2-3, with D perhaps assigned TRBD1 or TRBD2 (7 bases each). This clonotype was sampled from an adult in good health. The CDR3 nucleotides are TGTGCCAGCAGTGACAGGGGGGGCCGTATGGCGCAGTATTTT. This gives the protein CASSDRGGRMAQYF.